Given below is one T cell receptor (beta chain) in context. The antigen is unknown. Excluded: other autoimmune disease, uncontrolled infection, pregnancy or lactation. This sample stems from a study of Graves' ophthalmopathy and Graves' hyperthyroidism. Study outcomes and limitations: With roughly 65% sensitivity and approximately 73% specificity, the model predicted ophthalmopathy progression.

TCR beta CDR3 amplification used RNA transcripts. First-round RT-PCR relied on HTBI primers, and a second-round multiplex PCR came next. TCRdb passed the multiplex PCR reads through MiXCR, listing each CDR3 protein once. The sample carries hundreds of thousands of distinct CDR3 sequences, 35% to 50% recorded once. This CDR3 spans 14 amino acids. Germline V lookup: CDR1 SGHDN, CDR2 FVKESK. V gave up 7 bases and J gave up 3 bases, with 14 bases separating them. Specimen: peripheral blood. This TCR was recovered from an adult man with Graves' ophthalmopathy. V gene TRBV14 combines with J gene TRBJ2-3, with D possibly TRBD2 on 6 matching bases. The CDR3 DNA sequence: TGTGCCAGCACACGGGGTAGCGGAACAGATACGCAGTATTTT. Translation gives CASTRGSGTDTQYF.